The clone carrying this T cell receptor (beta chain) has at least ten counts. The read stops 3 residues short of the end of the CDR3; the missing end is completed from the germline J gene. Patients and controls were mostly of Caucasian heritage. These data belong to a study of T cell clonality in common variable immunodeficiency. Equal genomic DNA amounts from CVID and control samples were sequenced. Produced via immunoSEQ multiplex PCR; TCRdb's table is partial and in-frame only. The sample contains tens of thousands of clones, none of them singletons. With 1 base removed from V and 1 base from J, the gap between germline ends came to 7 bases. Germline V gives CDR1 MGHRA, CDR2 YSYEKL. The length of the CDR3 is 14 residues.

The sequenced sample consisted of peripheral blood mononuclear cells. This TCR was sampled from a person between 18 and 75 years old in good health. The rearrangement uses TRBV4-1 and TRBJ1-1, with D possibly matching TRBD1 (6 bases). CDR3 loop: CASSQGRGNTEAFF. The part of the CDR3 DNA that was read is TGCGCCAGCAGCCAAGGCAGGGGGAACACTGAA.